These T cell receptor beta chains were read from a single sample in a study of blood T cell repertoires in COVID-19. Here immunoSEQ multiplex PCR was the method, and the copy in TCRdb shows in-frame clones only, minus some. The sample shows 200,000 or so clones, about 80% of them seen only once. The material sequenced was peripheral blood. The source of these receptors is a human donor with acute or convalescent COVID-19. The donor label of this sample is uncertain. Each CDR3 is given with its conserved first and last residue. A D gene is named only where the DNA matches it firmly. The listing skips clone size in some rows; elsewhere it reads once, few, many or a size class.

V gene	clone size	J gene	D gene	CDR3 DNA	CDR3 protein
TRBV7-9	-	TRBJ1-1	-	TGTGCCAGCAGCTCGGGGGTTGGGCGAGGAAACACTGAAGCTTTCTTT	CASSSGVGRGNTEAFF
TRBV29-1	-	TRBJ2-4	TRBD2	TGCAGCGTTGAACTTTTAGCGGGAGACATTCAGTACTTC	CSVELLAGDIQYF
TRBV19	once	TRBJ1-1	TRBD1	TGTGCCAGTAGTAGTGACAGGGGATGGGGGAACACTGAAGCTTTCTTT	CASSSDRGWGNTEAFF
TRBV15	once	TRBJ2-7	TRBD2	TGTGCCACCAGCAGACGTACTAGCGAGGCCAGCTCCTACGAGCAGTACTTC	CATSRRTSEASSYEQYF
TRBV2	-	TRBJ2-7	-	TGTGCCAGCAGGGAGACGGGAGAGCAGTACTTC	CASRETGEQYF
TRBV12-3/TRBV12-4	few	TRBJ2-7	-	TGTGCCAGCTGCGTCCTCTCCTACGAGCAGTACTTC	CASCVLSYEQYF
TRBV6-5	-	TRBJ2-5	TRBD2	TGTGCCAGCAGGCCTAGCGGGGTCAGAGGTGAGACCCAGTACTTC	CASRPSGVRGETQYF
TRBV7-2	-	TRBJ1-4	-	TGTGCCAGCAGCTTAGGGCAGACTGCAACTAATGAAAAACTGTTTTTT	CASSLGQTATNEKLFF
TRBV4-3	-	TRBJ2-7	TRBD2	TGCGCCAGCAGCCAGGGGGGACTAGCCCACGAGCAGTACTTC	CASSQGGLAHEQYF
TRBV27	-	TRBJ2-7	-	TGTGCCAGCAGTCCCAACGGGGTGAACGAGCAGTACTTC	CASSPNGVNEQYF